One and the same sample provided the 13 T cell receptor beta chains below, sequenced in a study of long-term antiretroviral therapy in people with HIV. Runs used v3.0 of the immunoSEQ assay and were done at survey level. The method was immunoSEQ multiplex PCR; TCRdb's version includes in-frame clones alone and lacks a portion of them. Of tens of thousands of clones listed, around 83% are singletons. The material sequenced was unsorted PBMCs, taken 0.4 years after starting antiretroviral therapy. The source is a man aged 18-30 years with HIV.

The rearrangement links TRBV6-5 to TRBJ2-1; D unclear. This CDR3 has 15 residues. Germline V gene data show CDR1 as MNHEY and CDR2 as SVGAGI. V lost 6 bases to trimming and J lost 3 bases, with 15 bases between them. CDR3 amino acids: CASRRTLSDYNEQFF. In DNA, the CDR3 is TGTGCCAGCAGGCGGACCCTATCGGACTACAATGAGCAGTTCTTC.

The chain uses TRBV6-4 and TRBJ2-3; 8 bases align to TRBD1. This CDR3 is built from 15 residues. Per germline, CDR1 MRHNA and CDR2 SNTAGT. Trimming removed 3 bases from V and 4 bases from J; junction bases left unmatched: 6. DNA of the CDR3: TGTGCCAGCAGTGAGTCGGGACAGGCTCCAGATACGCAGTATTTT. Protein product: CASSESGQAPDTQYF.

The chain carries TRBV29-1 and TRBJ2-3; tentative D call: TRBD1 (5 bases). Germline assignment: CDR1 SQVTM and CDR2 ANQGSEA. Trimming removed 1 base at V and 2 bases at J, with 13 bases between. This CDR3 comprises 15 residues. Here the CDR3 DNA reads TGCAGCGTTGAAGGTACTACAGGAGACACAGATACGCAGTATTTT. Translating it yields CSVEGTTGDTDTQYF.

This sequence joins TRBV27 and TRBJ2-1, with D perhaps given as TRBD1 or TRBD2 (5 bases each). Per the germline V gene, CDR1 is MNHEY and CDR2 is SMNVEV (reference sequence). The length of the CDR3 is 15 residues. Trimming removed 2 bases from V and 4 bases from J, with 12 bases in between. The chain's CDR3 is CASSLDGWGYNEQFF. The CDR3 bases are TGTGCCAGCAGTTTAGACGGATGGGGGTACAATGAGCAGTTCTTC.

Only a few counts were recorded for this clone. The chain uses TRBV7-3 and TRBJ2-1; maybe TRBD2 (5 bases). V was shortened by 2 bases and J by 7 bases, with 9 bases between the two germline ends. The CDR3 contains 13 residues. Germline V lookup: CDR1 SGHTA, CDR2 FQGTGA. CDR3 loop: CASSLGPGNEQFF. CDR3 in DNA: TGTGCCAGCAGCTTAGGTCCGGGGAATGAGCAGTTCTTC. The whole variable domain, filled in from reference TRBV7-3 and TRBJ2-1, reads GAGVSQTPSNKVTEKGKYVELRCDPISGHTALYWYRQSLGQGPEFLIYFQGTGAADDSGLPNDRFFAVRPEGSVSTLKIQRTERGDSAVYLCASSLGPGNEQFFGPGTRLTVL.

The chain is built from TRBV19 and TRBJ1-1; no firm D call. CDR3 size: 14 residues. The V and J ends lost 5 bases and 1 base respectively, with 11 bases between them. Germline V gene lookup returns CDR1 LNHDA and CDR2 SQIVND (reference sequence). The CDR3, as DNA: TGTGCCAGTAGTCCAATGACGGCGAACACTGAAGCTTTCTTT. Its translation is CASSPMTANTEAFF.

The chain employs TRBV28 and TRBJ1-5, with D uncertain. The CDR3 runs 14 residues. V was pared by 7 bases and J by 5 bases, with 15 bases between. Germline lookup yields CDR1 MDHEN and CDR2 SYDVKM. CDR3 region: CASTDFPEDQPQHF. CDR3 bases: TGTGCCAGCACCGACTTCCCGGAGGATCAGCCCCAGCATTTT.

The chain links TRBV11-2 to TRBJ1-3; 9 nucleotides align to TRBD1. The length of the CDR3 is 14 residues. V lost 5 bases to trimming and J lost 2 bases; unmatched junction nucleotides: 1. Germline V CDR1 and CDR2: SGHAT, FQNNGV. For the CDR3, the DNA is TGTGCCAGCAGCGGGACAGGGACTGGAAACACCATATATTTT. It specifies CASSGTGTGNTIYF.

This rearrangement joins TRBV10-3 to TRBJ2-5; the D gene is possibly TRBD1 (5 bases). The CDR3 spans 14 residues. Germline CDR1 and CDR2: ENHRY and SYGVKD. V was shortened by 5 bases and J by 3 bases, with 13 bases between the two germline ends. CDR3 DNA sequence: TGTGCCATCAGTCGGAAGACAGAGGAAGAGACCCAGTACTTC. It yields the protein CAISRKTEEETQYF.

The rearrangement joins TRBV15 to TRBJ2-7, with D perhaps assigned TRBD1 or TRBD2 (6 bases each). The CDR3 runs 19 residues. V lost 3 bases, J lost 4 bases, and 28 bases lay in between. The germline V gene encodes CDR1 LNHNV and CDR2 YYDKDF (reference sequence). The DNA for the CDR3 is TGTGCCACCAGCAGCCAAGGGAGACATACGGCCCAAGGGGGGTACGAGCAGTACTTC. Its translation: CATSSQGRHTAQGGYEQYF.

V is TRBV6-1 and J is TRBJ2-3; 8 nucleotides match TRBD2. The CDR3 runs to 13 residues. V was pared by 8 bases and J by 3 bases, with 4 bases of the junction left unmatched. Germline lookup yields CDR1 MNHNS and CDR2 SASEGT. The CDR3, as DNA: TGTGCCAGCGGTAGCGGGGAAACAGATACGCAGTATTTT. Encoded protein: CASGSGETDTQYF.

The CDR3 reads CASSLSRGNEQFF. As DNA, the CDR3 is TGTGCCAGCAGTTTATCGCGGGGGAATGAGCAGTTCTTC. The V call is TRBV27, the J call TRBJ2-1; 7 bases fit TRBD2. The CDR3 length is 13 residues. Germline V gene data show CDR1 as MNHEY and CDR2 as SMNVEV (reference sequence). J was trimmed by 7 bases and V by 0 bases; bases with no gene match: 0.

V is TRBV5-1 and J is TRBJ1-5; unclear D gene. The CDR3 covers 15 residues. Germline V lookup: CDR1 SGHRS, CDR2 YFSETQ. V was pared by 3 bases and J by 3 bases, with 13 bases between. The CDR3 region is CASSSPREINQPQHF. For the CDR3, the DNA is TGCGCCAGCAGCTCGCCACGGGAGATCAATCAGCCCCAGCATTTT.